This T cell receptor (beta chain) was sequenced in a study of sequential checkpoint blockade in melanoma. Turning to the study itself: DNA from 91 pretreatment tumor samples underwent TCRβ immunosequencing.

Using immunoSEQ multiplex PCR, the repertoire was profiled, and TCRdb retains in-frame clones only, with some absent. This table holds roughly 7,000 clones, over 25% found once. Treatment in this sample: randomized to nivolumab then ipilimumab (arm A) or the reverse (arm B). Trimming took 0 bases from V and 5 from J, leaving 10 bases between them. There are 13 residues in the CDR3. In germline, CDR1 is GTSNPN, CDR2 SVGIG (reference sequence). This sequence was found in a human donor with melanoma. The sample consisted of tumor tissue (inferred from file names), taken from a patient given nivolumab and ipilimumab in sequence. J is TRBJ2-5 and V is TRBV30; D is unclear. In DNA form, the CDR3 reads TGTGCCTGGAGTGTGAGCACTGCTGAGACCCAGTACTTC. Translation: CAWSVSTAETQYF.